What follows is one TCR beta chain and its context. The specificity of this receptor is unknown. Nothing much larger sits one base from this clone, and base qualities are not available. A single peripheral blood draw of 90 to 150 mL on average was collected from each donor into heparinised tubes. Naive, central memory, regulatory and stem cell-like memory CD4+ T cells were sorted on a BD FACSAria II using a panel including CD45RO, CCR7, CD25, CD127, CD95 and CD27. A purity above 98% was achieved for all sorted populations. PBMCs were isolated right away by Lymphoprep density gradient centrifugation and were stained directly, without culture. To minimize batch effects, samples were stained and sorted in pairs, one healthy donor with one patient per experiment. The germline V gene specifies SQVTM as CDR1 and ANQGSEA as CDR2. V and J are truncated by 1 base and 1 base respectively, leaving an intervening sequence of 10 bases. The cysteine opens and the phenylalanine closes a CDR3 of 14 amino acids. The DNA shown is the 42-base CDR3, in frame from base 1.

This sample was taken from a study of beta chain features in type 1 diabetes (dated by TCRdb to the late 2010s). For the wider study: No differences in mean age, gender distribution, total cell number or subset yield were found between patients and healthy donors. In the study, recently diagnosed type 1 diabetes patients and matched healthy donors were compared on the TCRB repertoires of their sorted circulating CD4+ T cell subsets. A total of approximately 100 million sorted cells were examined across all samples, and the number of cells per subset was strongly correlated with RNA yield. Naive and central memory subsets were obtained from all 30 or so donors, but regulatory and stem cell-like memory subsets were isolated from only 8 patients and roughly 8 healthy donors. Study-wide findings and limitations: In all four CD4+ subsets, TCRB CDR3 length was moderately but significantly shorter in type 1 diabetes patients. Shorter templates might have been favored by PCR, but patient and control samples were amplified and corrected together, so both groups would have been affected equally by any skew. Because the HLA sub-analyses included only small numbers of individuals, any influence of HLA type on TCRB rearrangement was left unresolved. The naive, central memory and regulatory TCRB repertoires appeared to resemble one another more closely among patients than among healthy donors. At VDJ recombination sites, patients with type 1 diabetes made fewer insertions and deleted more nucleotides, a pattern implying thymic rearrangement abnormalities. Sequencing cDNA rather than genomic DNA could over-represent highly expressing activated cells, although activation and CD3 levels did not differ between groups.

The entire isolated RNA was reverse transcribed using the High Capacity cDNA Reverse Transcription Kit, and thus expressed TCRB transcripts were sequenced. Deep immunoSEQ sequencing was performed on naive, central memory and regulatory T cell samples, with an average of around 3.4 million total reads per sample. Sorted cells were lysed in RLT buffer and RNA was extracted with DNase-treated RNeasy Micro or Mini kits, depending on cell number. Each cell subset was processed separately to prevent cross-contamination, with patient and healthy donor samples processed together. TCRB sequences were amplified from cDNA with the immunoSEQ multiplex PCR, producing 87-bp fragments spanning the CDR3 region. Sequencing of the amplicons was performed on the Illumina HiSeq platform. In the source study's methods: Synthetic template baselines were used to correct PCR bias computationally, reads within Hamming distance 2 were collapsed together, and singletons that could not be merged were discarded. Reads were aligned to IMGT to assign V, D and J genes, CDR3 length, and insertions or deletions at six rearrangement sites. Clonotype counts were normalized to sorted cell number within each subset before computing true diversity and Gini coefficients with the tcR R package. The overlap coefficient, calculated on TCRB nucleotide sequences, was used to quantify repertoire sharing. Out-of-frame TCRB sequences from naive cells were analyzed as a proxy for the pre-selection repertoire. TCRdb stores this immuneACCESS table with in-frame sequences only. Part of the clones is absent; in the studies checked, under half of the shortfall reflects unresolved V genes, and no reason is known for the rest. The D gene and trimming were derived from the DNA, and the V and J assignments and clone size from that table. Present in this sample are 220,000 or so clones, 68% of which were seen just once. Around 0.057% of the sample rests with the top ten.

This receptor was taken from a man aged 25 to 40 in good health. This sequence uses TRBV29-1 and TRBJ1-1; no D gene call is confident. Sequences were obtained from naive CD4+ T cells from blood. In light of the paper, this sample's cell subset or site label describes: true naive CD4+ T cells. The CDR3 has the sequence CSVEGRQRNTEAFF. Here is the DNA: TGCAGCGTTGAAGGGAGGCAGAGGAACACTGAAGCTTTCTTT.